These 8 T cell receptor beta chains were sequenced from one sample in a study of cytomegalovirus exposure and HLA in healthy donors. PCR primers comprised 60 Vbeta and 13 Jbeta primers. Measured with immunoSEQ multiplex PCR; TCRdb has only the in-frame clones, and not every one. The sample consists of under 200,000 clones, approximately 80% of them appearing once. The sequencing sample was made of PBMCs. Receptors originate from a woman aged 25 to 39 in good health and CMV-seropositive.

The V gene is TRBV6-1, the J gene TRBJ2-7, with D possibly TRBD2 on 6 matching bases. The V gene's germline CDR1 is MNHNS and CDR2 SASEGT. The CDR3 is 14 residues long. Trimming took 8 bases from V and 5 from J, leaving 19 bases between them. The CDR3 sequence: CASLLLAPDHEQYF. The CDR3 DNA reads as TGTGCCAGCCTACTCCTAGCGCCGGACCACGAGCAGTACTTC.

The chain employs TRBV6-1 and TRBJ1-5, with D possibly being TRBD1 (6 bases). Germline lookup yields CDR1 MNHNS and CDR2 SASEGT. V shed 6 bases and J shed 7 bases, with 10 bases lying between them. The CDR3 is 12 amino acids. Here the CDR3 DNA reads TGTGCCAGCAGAGGGGGAGACCAGCCCCAGCATTTT. The encoded protein is CASRGGDQPQHF.

This clone has only a few counts. V gene TRBV23-1 combines with J gene TRBJ1-1; maybe TRBD1 (6 bases). TRBV23-1 is labeled an ORF, and its function is uncertain. The CDR3 length is 15 residues. Trimming took off 10 bases at V and 4 bases at J, with 22 bases between the two ends. CDR3 sequence: CAIKGVNRRGTEAFF. The CDR3 DNA follows: TGCGCCATCAAGGGGGTTAATCGGCGCGGCACTGAAGCTTTCTTT.

A few counts support this clone. The chain links TRBV18 to TRBJ2-3, with D perhaps TRBD1 (5 bases). The ends were cut back, 5 bases at V and 4 bases at J, with 10 bases in the middle. The CDR3 runs to 13 residues. Germline CDR1 and CDR2: KGHSH and LQKENI. CDR3 amino acids: CASSEQVADTQYF. The CDR3 DNA is TGTGCCAGCTCAGAACAGGTCGCAGATACGCAGTATTTT.

In its sample, this clone was seen once. This chain joins TRBV11-3 and TRBJ2-1; no firm D call. The CDR3 is made up of 17 amino acids. Trimming took off 0 bases at V and 0 bases at J, with 12 bases between the two ends. From germline, CDR1 is SGHNT and CDR2 YENEEA. CDR3 coding DNA: TGTGCCAGCAGCTTAGAGGGCTATTTTAGCTCCTACAATGAGCAGTTCTTC. It is translated as CASSLEGYFSSYNEQFF.

This clone has only a few counts. This chain uses TRBV6-6 with TRBJ2-7, with TRBD1 matching 10 bases. Germline V gene sequence: CDR1 MNHNY, CDR2 SVGAGI (reference sequence). Trimming at V came to 7 bases and at J to 1 base, leaving 4 bases not matched to a gene. This CDR3 comprises 14 residues. CDR3 amino acids: CASTRDRGSYEQYF. The CDR3 DNA reads as TGTGCCAGCACCCGGGACAGGGGTTCCTACGAGCAGTACTTC.

J is TRBJ2-1 and V is TRBV25-1, with 9 bases identical to TRBD1. Trimming took 4 bases from V and 5 from J; bases not matched to a gene: 6. The CDR3 has 15 residues. Germline V gives CDR1 MGHDK, CDR2 SYGVNS. In DNA form, the CDR3 reads TGTGCCAGCAGTGGACGGACAGGGGTCCACAATGAGCAGTTCTTC. Amino acid sequence: CASSGRTGVHNEQFF. The full variable domain, rest sourced from reference TRBV25-1 and TRBJ2-1, is EADIYQTPRYLVIGTGKKITLECSQTMGHDKMYWYQQDPGMELHLIHYSYGVNSTEKGDLSSESTVSRIRTEHFPLTLESARPSHTSQYLCASSGRTGVHNEQFFGPGTRLTVL.

The chain has TRBV5-6 and TRBJ2-2, with 10 bases lining up with TRBD1. The junction had 2 bases not matched to a gene; V was cut back by 9 bases and J by 0 bases. Germline CDR1 SGHDT, CDR2 YYEEEE. The CDR3 has 14 residues. Here the CDR3 reads CATGTGANTGELFF. The CDR3 nucleotides read TGTGCCACCGGGACAGGGGCGAACACCGGGGAGCTGTTTTTT.